This T cell receptor (beta chain) was captured by sequencing in a study of blood T cell repertoires in COVID-19. Germline CDR1 reads SGDLS; CDR2 reads YYNGEE. The CDR3 has 16 residues. V trimming: 4 bases; J trimming: 2 bases; junction bases outside the gene matches: 10. Per the study methods: Counts of nucleated cells, estimated from reference gene primer amplification, were obtained. The protocol was immunoSEQ multiplex PCR, while the TCRdb copy is restricted to in-frame clones and leaves out a portion. For V, J and clone size, that table is used; D and trimming come from the DNA. This sample has roughly 250,000 clones, with roughly nine tenths found just once.

The TCR comes from a human donor in a cohort exposed to, infected with or recovered from COVID-19 (not recorded which). The donor label of this sample is uncertain. This sequence joins TRBV9 and TRBJ2-5; 8 bases map to TRBD2. Material: PBMCs or T cells enriched from blood (not recorded which). The CDR3 DNA reads as TGTGCCAGCAGCTCAGGGAGCGGGGGTCTTCAAGAGACCCAGTACTTC. Its protein product is CASSSGSGGLQETQYF.